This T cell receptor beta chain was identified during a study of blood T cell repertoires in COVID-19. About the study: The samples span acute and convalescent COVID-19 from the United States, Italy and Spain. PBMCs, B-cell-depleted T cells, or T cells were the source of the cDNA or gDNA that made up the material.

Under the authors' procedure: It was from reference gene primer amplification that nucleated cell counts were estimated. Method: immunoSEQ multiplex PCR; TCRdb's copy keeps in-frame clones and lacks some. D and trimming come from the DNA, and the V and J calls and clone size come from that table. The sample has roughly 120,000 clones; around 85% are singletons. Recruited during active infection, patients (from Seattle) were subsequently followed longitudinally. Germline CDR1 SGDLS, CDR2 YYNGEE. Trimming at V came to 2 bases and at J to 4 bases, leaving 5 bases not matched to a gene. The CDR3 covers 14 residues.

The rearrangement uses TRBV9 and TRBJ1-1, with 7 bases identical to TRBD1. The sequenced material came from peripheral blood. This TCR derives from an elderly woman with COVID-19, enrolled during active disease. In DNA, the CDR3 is TGTGCCAGCAGCGTGGGACAGAAAAGCACTGAAGCTTTCTTT. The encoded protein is CASSVGQKSTEAFF.